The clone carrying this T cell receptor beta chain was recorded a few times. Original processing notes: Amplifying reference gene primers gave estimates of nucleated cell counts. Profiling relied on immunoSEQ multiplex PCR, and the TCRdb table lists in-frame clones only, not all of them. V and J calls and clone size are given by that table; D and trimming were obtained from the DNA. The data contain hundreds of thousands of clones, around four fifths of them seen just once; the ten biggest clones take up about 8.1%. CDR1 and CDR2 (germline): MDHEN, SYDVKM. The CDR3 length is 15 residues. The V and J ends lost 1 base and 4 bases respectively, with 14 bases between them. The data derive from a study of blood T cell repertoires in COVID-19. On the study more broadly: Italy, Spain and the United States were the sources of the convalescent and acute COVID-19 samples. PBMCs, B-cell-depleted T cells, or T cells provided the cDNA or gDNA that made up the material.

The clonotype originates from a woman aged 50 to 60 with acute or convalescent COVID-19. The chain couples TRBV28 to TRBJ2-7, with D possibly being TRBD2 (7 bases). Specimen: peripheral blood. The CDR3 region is CASSLSGGVRYEQYF. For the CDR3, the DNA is TGTGCCAGCAGTTTATCGGGGGGCGTTAGGTACGAGCAGTACTTC.